The next 3 T cell receptor beta chains were all read from a single sample in a study of beta chain features in type 1 diabetes. Expressed TCRB transcripts were sequenced because the entire RNA isolate underwent reverse transcription. TCRdb's copy holds only in-frame clones and misses some; the assay was immunoSEQ multiplex PCR. Altogether about 410,000 clones are present, 11% to 15% being singletons, with the ten largest covering 0.03% to 0.04%. Sequenced sample: naive CD4+ T cells from blood. The receptors derive from a man younger than 40 in good health.

The chain combines TRBV7-2 with TRBJ2-6; D unclear. The CDR3 sequence is 14 residues long. V lost 5 bases, J lost 9 bases, and 14 bases lay in between. Germline V CDR1 and CDR2: SGHTA, FQGNSA. The CDR3 loop reads CASSPRAIVNVLTF. The CDR3, as DNA: TGTGCCAGCAGCCCTCGCGCGATTGTCAACGTCCTGACTTTC.

The rearrangement joins TRBV7-8 to TRBJ2-1; TRBD2 matches 15 bases. The CDR3 runs 19 residues. CDR1 is SGHVS and CDR2 is FQNEAQ in the germline V gene. Trimming removed 1 base from V and 7 bases from J; junction bases left unmatched: 11. The CDR3: CASSLEWVPGTSGRNEQFF. The CDR3 DNA follows: TGTGCCAGCAGCTTAGAGTGGGTCCCCGGGACTAGCGGGAGGAATGAGCAGTTCTTC. The full variable domain, in which reference TRBV7-8 and TRBJ2-1 provide the parts outside the CDR3, is GAGVSQSPRYKVAKRGQDVALRCDPISGHVSLFWYQQALGQGPEFLTYFQNEAQLDKSGLPSDRFFAERPEGSVSTLKIQRTQQEDSAVYLCASSLEWVPGTSGRNEQFFGPGTRLTVL.

This clone was detected only a few times. The chain joins TRBV6-5 to TRBJ2-2; no clear D. CDR1 is MNHEY, CDR2 SVGAGI, per germline. The CDR3 runs to 14 residues. V was cut by 0 bases and J by 1 base, with 3 bases left in between. The CDR3, as DNA: TGTGCCAGCAGTTACTCGAAGAACACCGGGGAGCTGTTTTTT. It encodes CASSYSKNTGELFF.